This T cell receptor beta chain was captured by sequencing in a study of identical twins. Findings and limits, study-wide: It was out-of-frame TCR alpha sharing in monozygotic twins that models underestimated.

Each CDR3 protein is one row after TCRdb ran MiXCR on the 5' RACE reads. Of 750,000 to 950,000 distinct CDR3 sequences in the sample, approximately 13% were seen once. A word on this clonotype: The target antigen is unknown.

The germline gives CDR1 SQVTM, CDR2 ANQGSEA. V was cut by 7 bases and J by 1 base, with 13 bases left in between. This CDR3 has 13 amino acids. These data also formed part of another study, on yellow fever vaccine responses in identical twins.

The chain uses TRBV29-1 and TRBJ1-1; possible D gene TRBD1, 6 bases. This clonotype was obtained from a woman under 30 in good health. The source material was PBMCs. The CDR3 sequence is CSGVPGQNTEAFF. The CDR3 DNA reads TGCAGCGGTGTTCCGGGACAGAACACTGAAGCTTTCTTT.